This record looks at one T cell receptor (beta chain) sequence and its context. No antigen is known for it. Libraries were prepared by immunoSEQ multiplex PCR; TCRdb keeps only in-frame clonotypes and omits some of them. The repertoire consists of approximately 50,000 clones, with just over 85% occurring once and the leading ten covering 6% to 8%. The germline CDR1 and CDR2 sequences are KGHSH and LQKENI. V was pared by 4 bases and J by 3 bases, with 12 bases of the junction left unmatched. This CDR3 comprises 18 residues. This sample is part of a study of cytomegalovirus exposure and HLA in healthy donors. Study-wide results and limits: High specificity and sensitivity for cytomegalovirus status were reported for the classifier.

Sequencing input: PBMCs. The clonotype comes from a woman between 25 and 40 years old in good health and CMV-seronegative. The V gene is TRBV18, the J gene TRBJ2-7; 13 bases are shared with TRBD2. Here the CDR3 reads CASSLTSGRAIRYYEQYF. CDR3 nucleotide sequence: TGTGCCAGCTCACTAACTAGCGGGAGGGCCATCCGCTACTACGAGCAGTACTTC.